This entry features one T cell receptor beta chain sequence. Produced via immunoSEQ multiplex PCR; TCRdb's table is partial and in-frame only. The top ten hold about 7.8% of the sample, which has about 100,000 clones, 85% to 90% seen once. Trimming removed 3 bases from V and 1 base from J; junction bases left unmatched: 6. The CDR3 spans 17 residues. Germline V CDR1 and CDR2: LGHDT, YNNKEL (reference sequence). This sample stems from a study of control samples from healthy donors and cancer patients. The sample taken for sequencing was blood. The J gene is TRBJ1-1, the V gene TRBV3-1 (or the pseudogene TRBV3-2); 12 bases map to TRBD1. The receptor's source is a young man in good health. The CDR3 coding sequence is TGTGCCAGCAGCCAGGGGACAGGGGGCTATACGAACACTGAAGCTTTCTTT. Amino acids: CASSQGTGGYTNTEAFF.